This is a list of T cell receptor beta chains from one sample in a study of T-cell memory formation after mild COVID-19. TCRdb recomputed calls from the 5' RACE reads with MiXCR, one row per CDR3 protein. The profile shows 240,000 or so distinct CDR3 sequences, over 9% of them singletons. The sequenced material came from PBMCs or a T cell subset sorted from them (not recorded which). The source is a man younger than 35 who had mild COVID-19 (a few samples of this study predate the infection). Cell type and time point are not known. Both conserved end residues are part of each CDR3. A D gene is named only where the DNA matches it firmly. The size entry is marked missing in some rows and otherwise reads once, few, many or a size class.

j_gene	len	d_gene	v_gene	abundance	CDR3nt	CDR3aa
TRBJ2-5	16	TRBD2	TRBV10-2	few	TGCGCCAGCAGTGACCGATTAGCGGGGGGGCACGGGACCCAGTACTTC	CASSDRLAGGHGTQYF
TRBJ1-2	16	NA	TRBV14	few	TGTGCCAGCAGCCCCCTCGGTCGGGCAGGGTACTATGGCTACACCTTC	CASSPLGRAGYYGYTF
TRBJ1-2	13	TRBD1	TRBV7-9	NA	TGTGCCAGCAGTTCCGGGACAGGGTTGAGCTACACCTTC	CASSSGTGLSYTF
TRBJ2-2	14	NA	TRBV6-5	NA	TGTGCCGCTGCAAGGAATGCGAACACCGGGGAGCTGTTTTTT	CAAARNANTGELFF
TRBJ2-7	14	NA	TRBV6-5	NA	TGTGCCACCGGAGACAGACCAAACTCCTACGAGCAGTACTTC	CATGDRPNSYEQYF
TRBJ1-6	16	NA	TRBV27	NA	TGTGCCAGCAGTACTACGACCCGATACTATAATTCACCCCTCCACTTT	CASSTTTRYYNSPLHF
TRBJ1-3	17	TRBD1	TRBV7-2	NA	TGTGCCAGCAGCCCTGCCCCGACAGGGTTCTCTGGAAACACCATATATTTT	CASSPAPTGFSGNTIYF
TRBJ2-5	11	NA	TRBV7-6	few	TGTGCCAGCAGTAGTATGGAGACCCAGTACTTC	CASSSMETQYF
TRBJ2-1	13	NA	TRBV7-3	NA	TGTGCCAGCAGCTCGATTGCTAATGACGAGCAGTTCTTC	CASSSIANDEQFF
TRBJ1-6	13	TRBD1	TRBV7-2	few	TGTGCCAGCCGGGACAGGGGAGGTTCACCCCTCCACTTT	CASRDRGGSPLHF
TRBJ2-1	15	TRBD2	TRBV7-3	NA	TGTGCCAGCAGCGCCCGACTAGCACGATTCAATGAGCAGTTCTTC	CASSARLARFNEQFF
TRBJ1-5	13	NA	TRBV6-5	few	TGTGCCAGCAGTTACGGGCGAAATCAGCCCCAGCATTTT	CASSYGRNQPQHF
TRBJ2-7	13	NA	TRBV24-1	NA	TGTGCCACCAGTGATTCTAGCAACGACGAGCAGTACTTC	CATSDSSNDEQYF
TRBJ2-3	15	NA	TRBV25-1	few	TGTGCCAGCAGTCGCCACCGACCTAGCACAGATACGCAGTATTTT	CASSRHRPSTDTQYF
TRBJ1-5	18	NA	TRBV5-1	many	TGCGCCAGCAGCTGGGCCGCGTGGGGGGAGTATCCCAATCAGCCCCAGCATTTT	CASSWAAWGEYPNQPQHF
TRBJ2-5	13	NA	TRBV20-1	few	TGCAGTGCTACCAAGGGGGTTTCGGAGACCCAGTACTTC	CSATKGVSETQYF
TRBJ2-1	15	NA	TRBV4-1	many	TGCGCCAGCAGCCAAGAATTACAGGGCTACAATGAGCAGTTCTTC	CASSQELQGYNEQFF
TRBJ2-1	22	TRBD2	TRBV7-6	few	TGTGCCAGCAGCTTAGTACCCAAAGGACTAGCGGGGGGCGGACGCTCCTACAATGAGCAGTTCTTC	CASSLVPKGLAGGGRSYNEQFF
TRBJ1-3	15	TRBD1	TRBV5-1	NA	TGCGCCAGCAGCTGGACAGGGTTCGACGGAAACACCATATATTTT	CASSWTGFDGNTIYF
TRBJ2-1	11	NA	TRBV12-3/TRBV12-4	few	TGTGCCAGCAGTCCGGACGGGGAGCAGTTCTTC	CASSPDGEQFF